This is a list of T cell receptor beta chains from one sample in a study of shared clonotypes between healthy human individuals. Clones were read by immunoSEQ multiplex PCR, and TCRdb kept only the in-frame ones, dropping some. Here the sample spans about 820,000 clones, more than 85% being singletons. Material: naive CD8+ T cells sorted from blood. The origin of the receptors is a young man in good health. Both conserved end residues are part of each CDR3. The order of the fields is clone size, V gene, CDR3 protein. Clone size appears in some rows only: once, few, many, or a class for an expanded clone.

size: -
V: TRBV9
CDR3: CASTRGTSGNLKQYF

size: once
V: TRBV5-6
CDR3: CASSLAGWGYEQYF

size: -
V: TRBV11-2
CDR3: CASSLVIEQYF

size: -
V: TRBV7-2
CDR3: CASSAGLAGDEQYF

size: -
V: TRBV5-1
CDR3: CASSWDGSSGNTIYF

size: -
V: TRBV27
CDR3: CASSFSTAGANVLTF

size: -
V: TRBV11-2
CDR3: CASSLVFSGNEQFF

size: -
V: TRBV9
CDR3: CATTGDTGELFF

size: -
V: TRBV7-8
CDR3: CASSLNSDEQYF

size: -
V: TRBV7-2
CDR3: CASSLGPEGVYQPQHF

size: -
V: TRBV7-9
CDR3: CASSSPVSYEQYF

size: few
V: TRBV9
CDR3: CASKRLSGQYTEAFF

size: -
V: TRBV14
CDR3: CASSQDRAGAAPYSNQPQHF

size: -
V: TRBV5-6
CDR3: CASSYRDRVSGANVLTF

size: once
V: TRBV6-1
CDR3: CASSEYQTDNYGYTF

size: -
V: TRBV11-2
CDR3: CASSIFQGPSYEQYF

size: -
V: TRBV5-4
CDR3: CASSLLEMSFEQFF

size: -
V: TRBV7-9
CDR3: CASSLIANYGYTF

size: -
V: TRBV11-2
CDR3: CASSLGVAGPKGQETQYF

size: -
V: TRBV7-9
CDR3: CASSSRDGLWRQFF

size: -
V: TRBV11-2
CDR3: CASSSRLETDTQYF

size: -
V: TRBV27
CDR3: CASSHTAGYTDTQYF

size: -
V: TRBV7-9
CDR3: CASSPPWGFQKTQYF

size: -
V: TRBV7-6
CDR3: CASSLGPARWSSGNTIYF

size: -
V: TRBV7-2
CDR3: CASSTDSGSSYNEQFF

size: -
V: TRBV28
CDR3: CASSLPRADIYEQYF

size: -
V: TRBV14
CDR3: CASSQDGGQKGNTEAFF

size: -
V: TRBV7-9
CDR3: CASSTGGGTEAFF

size: -
V: TRBV7-8
CDR3: CASSPQVYSNQPQHF

size: -
V: TRBV6-5
CDR3: CASSYARGTGNTIYF

size: once
V: TRBV5-5
CDR3: CASSLVGLAGDYNEQFF

size: -
V: TRBV19
CDR3: CASSVGQGLMNTEAFF

size: -
V: TRBV4-1
CDR3: CASSPAGTSGRGPDTQYF

size: -
V: TRBV25-1
CDR3: CASRDPGGLWYNEQFF

size: few
V: TRBV5-1
CDR3: CASSLVFGTGGLAGEENEQFF

size: -
V: TRBV2
CDR3: CASSPATGTDTQYF

size: -
V: TRBV2
CDR3: CASSFWGSSYNEQFF

size: -
V: TRBV7-6
CDR3: CASSQGAGPTYEQYF

size: -
V: TRBV4-1
CDR3: CASSQDEGVRDYGYTF

size: -
V: TRBV6-5
CDR3: CASSYADSGYEQYF

size: -
V: TRBV11-3
CDR3: CASSLEGGRPGELFF

size: once
V: TRBV7-9
CDR3: CASSFPSGLAGNNEQFF

size: -
V: TRBV5-3
CDR3: CARSSPPKNNEQFF

size: -
V: TRBV11-2
CDR3: CASSPGRVGLQPQHF

size: -
V: TRBV7-9
CDR3: CASSQSWSSDTQYF

size: -
V: TRBV7-6
CDR3: CASSLVGGRVNEQFF

size: -
V: TRBV27
CDR3: CASTLTGTGHPELFF

size: few
V: TRBV7-9
CDR3: CASSLLLTMDTEAFF

size: -
V: TRBV4-3
CDR3: CASSDHRGENTEAFF

size: -
V: TRBV6-6
CDR3: CASSSGRSGYTF

size: -
V: TRBV5-4
CDR3: CASSPSGQGQRGGYTF

size: once
V: TRBV30
CDR3: CAWSVAGYQETQYF